This entry lists 10 T cell receptor beta chains sequenced from one sample in a study of post-analysis software for immune sequencing data. TCR beta libraries were prepared from cDNA with unique molecular identifiers. TCRdb re-derived calls from the PCR reads in MiXCR, one entry per CDR3 protein. This table has around 250,000 distinct CDR3 sequences, 35% to 40% appearing once. Antigen specificity for these receptors is unknown. Study observations and caveats: When patients were compared with controls, 5 or 6 TRBV segments were more frequent, TRBV5-6, TRBV5-1 and TRBV20-1 among them.

Specimen: blood. The source of these receptors is a girl aged 10 to 17 with multiple sclerosis.

The chain recombines TRBV29-1 with TRBJ2-3; D gene uncertain. This CDR3 has 13 residues. CDR1 and CDR2 (germline): SQVTM, ANQGSEA. V was shortened by 7 bases and J by 2 bases, with 13 bases between the two germline ends. The CDR3, as DNA: TGCAGCGGTAGATACAGTTTCACAGATACGCAGTATTTT. Its translation: CSGRYSFTDTQYF.

There are many counts of this clonotype. This chain joins TRBV5-6 and TRBJ2-5; 9 bases fit TRBD1. The CDR3 covers 17 residues. Germline V gene sequence: CDR1 SGHDT, CDR2 YYEEEE. J lost 5 bases, V lost 3 bases, and 14 bases had no gene match. The CDR3 reads CASSSTGGSVSWETQYF. For the CDR3, the DNA is TGTGCCAGCAGCTCCACAGGGGGCTCGGTTTCTTGGGAGACCCAGTACTTC.

The chain recombines TRBV20-1 with TRBJ2-5; no definite D call. Germline CDR1 and CDR2: DFQATT and SNEGSKA (reference sequence). Trimming took 0 bases from V and 10 from J, leaving 12 bases between them. The CDR3 sequence is 12 residues long. The CDR3 sequence: CSARETERRQYF. The DNA of the CDR3 is TGCAGTGCTAGAGAGACGGAACGCCGCCAGTACTTC.

The chain couples TRBV7-2 to TRBJ2-1; perhaps TRBD2 as D (6 bases). The CDR3 extends over 15 amino acids. Germline lookup yields CDR1 SGHTA and CDR2 FQGNSA. Between the trimmed V and J ends, which lost 4 bases and 12 bases, there was a span of 22 bases. The CDR3 sequence is CASSSVGGVGEAQFF. CDR3 coding DNA: TGTGCCAGCAGCTCGGTTGGCGGCGTCGGGGAGGCGCAGTTCTTC.

There are many counts of this clonotype. The V call is TRBV15, the J call TRBJ2-5; 8 positions match TRBD2. V shed 3 bases and J 1 base; nucleotides not matched to a gene: 7. The CDR3 loop spans 16 amino acids. Germline V gene data show CDR1 as LNHNV and CDR2 as YYDKDF (reference sequence). The CDR3, as DNA: TGTGCCACCAGCAGTAACGGGGCGGGGGGCCAAGAGACCCAGTACTTC. Its protein product is CATSSNGAGGQETQYF.

In regard to this clonotype: A much more abundant neighbour one base away suggests this may be a read error. The V gene is TRBV10-1, the J gene TRBJ1-2, with a tentative D call TRBD1 (5 bases). This CDR3 is built from 11 residues. Per germline, CDR1 WNHNN and CDR2 SYGVQD (reference sequence). The CDR3 here is CASQGNYGCTF. The CDR3 DNA reads as TGCGCCAGCCAGGGTAACTATGGCTGCACCTTC.

The rearrangement joins TRBV29-1 to TRBJ1-2; D may be TRBD1 (6 bases). The CDR3 loop spans 14 amino acids. V was cut by 7 bases and J by 4 bases, with 19 bases left in between. Germline assignment: CDR1 SQVTM and CDR2 ANQGSEA. The CDR3 sequence: CSGTGAGDSYGYTF. In DNA, the CDR3 is TGCAGCGGCACCGGAGCAGGGGATTCCTATGGCTACACCTTC.

Remarks on this clonotype: This may come from a read error, since a much larger clone is one base off. The chain carries TRBV5-1 and TRBJ2-1, with 7 bases aligning to TRBD2. CDR1 and CDR2 (germline): SGHRS, YFSETQ. Germline trimming cut 5 bases from V and 1 base from J; bases unmatched to any gene: 15. The CDR3 is 18 amino acids. The CDR3 is CASSGAGRASGSYNEQFF. The CDR3 DNA sequence: TGCGCCAGCAGTGGGGCAGGCCGGGCTAGCGGTTCCTACAATGAGCAGTTCTTC.

In this sample, this clonotype turned up many times. The chain employs TRBV9 and TRBJ1-1, with D maybe TRBD1 (6 bases). This CDR3 has 15 amino acids. Germline CDR1 is SGDLS and CDR2 is YYNGEE. The V gene lost 0 bases and the J gene lost 2 bases, with 11 bases spanning the gap. In DNA, the CDR3 is TGTGCCAGCAGCGTAGTAGGACAGCCCAACACTGAAGCTTTCTTT. It translates to CASSVVGQPNTEAFF.

This clonotype was found many times. The V and J genes are TRBV5-1 and TRBJ2-1, with TRBD2 as a possible D gene (6 bases). The germline CDR1 and CDR2 sequences are SGHRS and YFSETQ. The length of the CDR3 is 17 residues. Trimming took 4 bases from V and 10 from J, leaving 27 bases between them. For the CDR3, the DNA is TGCGCCAGCAGCCCACAGTTGGGGACTCCCTTATCGGTGGAGCAGTTCTTC. It translates to CASSPQLGTPLSVEQFF.